This T cell receptor (beta chain) comes out of a study of molecular identifiers for immune sequencing clone quantification listed by TCRdb under 2018. Broadly, across the study: In a replicate experiment, RNA from around 20,000 or 100,000 naive CD8 T cells was split into five aliquots, four of which were sequenced. CD8 T cells were used in a methods study to benchmark molecular-identifier clustering-based TCR repertoire sequencing (MIDCIRS) and TCR RNA copy counting. Points the paper makes about the study in general: The naive libraries included spiked-in Jurkat TCR RNA (10 copies' worth), and this RNA is not part of the donor repertoire. When barcode sub-clustering was left out, chimeric consensus sequences inflated TCR diversity, with chimeras reaching as high as 47%. Highly expanded clone sizes could be underestimated because identical TCR molecules may share a barcode. In CMV-specific effector cells, clones with more than 20 RNA copies accounted for over 99% of molecules, whereas in naive cells such clones accounted for under 1%. Even against a background of about a million naive CD8 T cells, spiked-in Jurkat TCR RNA amounting to a single cell's worth was reported to be detectable. Modeling estimated 2.5 to 3.5 recovered TCR RNA copies per cell, compared with about 10 by digital PCR, which implies about 30% capture efficiency.

This clonotype was found a few times. There is no known antigen for this receptor. No clone much larger than this one lies a single base away; base qualities are absent. V is clipped by 1 base and J by 5 bases, and the sequence between their germline boundaries is 11 bases long. The CDR3 starts with the cysteine, ends with the phenylalanine, and has 13 residues. Only the CDR3 region is kept as DNA, spanning 39 bases read in frame from base 1. CDR1 and CDR2, per the germline V gene (reference sequence), are GTSNPN and SVGIG. Libraries of naive CD8 T cells were built from anywhere between about 18,000 and 1,000,000 sorted cells, with 10%, 30% or 50% of the purified RNA used. Naive CD8 T cells were FACS-sorted as CD8+CD4-CCR7+CD45RA+ on a BD FACSAria II into RLT Plus buffer. To test detection sensitivity, Jurkat RNA equal to around 10 TCR copies was added to samples of about 19,000-1,100,000 naive CD8 T cells. CD8 T cells were enriched with RosetteSep CD8+ T Cell Enrichment Cocktail and Ficoll-Paque, followed by ACK red cell lysis.

The library relied on PCR. The run used a NextSeq 500. Bulk TCR libraries were made following a previously described method, with the TCR primers given in Table S5. Purification of total RNA was performed with the Qiagen AllPrep DNA/RNA kit. Before analysis, reads from multiple sequencing runs of one library were combined. From the authors' description of their analysis: Reads were retained only if an exact TCR constant sequence was present, and the retained reads were trimmed to 150 nt and grouped according to their 12-nt molecular barcodes. Reads inside each barcode group were sub-clustered using a 15% Levenshtein threshold, and a quality-weighted consensus sequence was constructed for each RNA molecule. Non-functional sequences were removed, as were lower-count sequences one edit away from another. Based on a fit of two negative binomial distributions, barcode sub-clusters having less than 20% of the maximum read count were discarded. In-frame beta chains were kept once TCRdb had trimmed the public reads at Q25 with fastp and called clones with MiXCR. Every entry covers one CDR3 protein and lists the most common genes and DNA from its rows. TCRdb's processing, not the authors' own work, is the source of the V and J calls. This sample gives around 480,000 distinct CDR3 sequences in total; around 23% of them show up just once. Clones ranked in the top ten supply 0.7% to 0.9% of the sample.

The sequence joins TRBV30 to TRBJ2-5, with the D gene too uncertain to name. The receptor was isolated from a human donor in good health. Some libraries in this study had Jurkat cell RNA spiked in. Sequenced: naive CD8+ T cells from blood, with Jurkat cell RNA spiked in. The sample's cell subset or site label, decoded: FACS-sorted CD8+CD4-CCR7+CD45RA+ naive T cells. CDR3 protein: CAWSGAVGETQYF. The base sequence is TGTGCCTGGAGTGGGGCGGTTGGGGAGACCCAGTACTTC.